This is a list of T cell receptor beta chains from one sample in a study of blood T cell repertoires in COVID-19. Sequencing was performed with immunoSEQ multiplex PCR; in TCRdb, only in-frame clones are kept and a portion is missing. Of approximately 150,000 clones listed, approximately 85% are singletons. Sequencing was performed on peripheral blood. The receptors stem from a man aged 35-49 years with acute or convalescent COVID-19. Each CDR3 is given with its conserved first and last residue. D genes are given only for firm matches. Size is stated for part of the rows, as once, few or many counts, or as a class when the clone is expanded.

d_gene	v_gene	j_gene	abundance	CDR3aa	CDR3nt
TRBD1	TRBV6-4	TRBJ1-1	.	CASSTGRDSEAFF	TGTGCCAGCAGCACGGGCCGGGACAGTGAAGCTTTCTTT
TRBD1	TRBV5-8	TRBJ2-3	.	CASSYGQATDTQYF	TGTGCCAGCAGCTATGGACAGGCCACAGATACGCAGTATTTT
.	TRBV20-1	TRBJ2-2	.	CSASIGGENTGELFF	TGCAGTGCTAGTATTGGCGGGGAGAACACCGGGGAGCTGTTTTTT
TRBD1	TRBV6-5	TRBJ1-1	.	CASSTQAGGNTEAFF	TGTGCCAGCAGCACACAAGCAGGGGGAAACACTGAAGCTTTCTTT
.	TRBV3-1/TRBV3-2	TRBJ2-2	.	CASSLGVNTGELFF	TGTGCCAGCAGCCTGGGAGTGAACACCGGGGAGCTGTTTTTT
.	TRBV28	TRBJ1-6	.	CASSDGRGNSPLHF	TGTGCCAGCAGTGATGGAAGGGGGAATTCACCCCTCCACTTT
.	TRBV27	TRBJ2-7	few	CASSLKGGQRGYSYEQYF	TGTGCCAGCAGTTTAAAAGGGGGGCAGCGGGGTTACTCCTACGAGCAGTACTTC
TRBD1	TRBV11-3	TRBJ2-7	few	CASSHGTGVYEQYF	TGTGCCAGCAGCCACGGGACAGGGGTCTACGAGCAGTACTTC
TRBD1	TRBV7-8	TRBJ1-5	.	CASSVGLVDRGLNQPQHF	TGTGCCAGCAGCGTAGGATTGGTGGACAGGGGGCTGAATCAGCCCCAGCATTTT
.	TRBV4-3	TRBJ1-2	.	CASSQEQAGVYGYTF	TGCGCCAGCAGCCAAGAACAGGCAGGAGTCTATGGCTACACCTTC
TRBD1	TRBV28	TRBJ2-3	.	CASSSYRGRTDTQYF	TGTGCCAGCAGTTCTTACAGGGGGCGCACAGATACGCAGTATTTT
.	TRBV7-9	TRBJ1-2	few	CASSFSGGAGYTF	TGTGCCAGCAGCTTTTCGGGAGGGGCTGGCTACACCTTC
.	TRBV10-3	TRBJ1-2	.	CASTTGPSDGYTF	TGTGCCAGCACGACAGGCCCTTCGGATGGCTACACCTTC
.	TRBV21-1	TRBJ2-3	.	CASSKGGSASTDTQYF	TGTGCCAGCAGCAAAGGAGGTTCAGCAAGCACAGATACGCAGTATTTT
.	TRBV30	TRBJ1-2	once	CAWSQGKHGYTF	TGTGCCTGGAGTCAGGGGAAGCATGGCTACACCTTC
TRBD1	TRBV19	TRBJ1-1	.	CASSIVDRGEAFF	TGTGCCAGTAGTATAGTAGACAGGGGGGAAGCTTTCTTT
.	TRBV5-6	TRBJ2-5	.	CASSSTWGIYQETQYF	TGTGCCAGCAGCTCTACATGGGGCATCTACCAAGAGACCCAGTACTTC
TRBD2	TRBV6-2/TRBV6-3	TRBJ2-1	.	CASSYSMSGGPFSYNEQFF	TGTGCCAGCAGTTACTCGATGAGCGGGGGCCCCTTCTCCTACAATGAGCAGTTCTTC
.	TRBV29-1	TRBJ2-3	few	CSVALTSSITDTQYF	TGCAGCGTTGCCCTGACTAGTTCTATCACAGATACGCAGTATTTT
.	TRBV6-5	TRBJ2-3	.	CASTLSDTQYF	TGTGCCAGCACCTTGTCGGATACGCAGTATTTT
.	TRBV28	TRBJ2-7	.	CASSSLAGRTYEQYF	TGTGCCAGCAGTTCCCTGGCGGGGCGAACCTACGAGCAGTACTTC